This T cell receptor (beta chain) was identified in a study of OX40 agonist ivuxolimab in advanced cancers. V lost 4 bases, J lost 1 base, and 4 bases stayed unmatched. The germline CDR1 and CDR2 sequences are MNHNS and SASEGT. This CDR3 has 14 residues. Repertoires were generated with immunoSEQ multiplex PCR, while TCRdb's copy carries only in-frame clones and drops some. Among roughly 75,000 clones listed, 80% to 90% were seen once. The genes are TRBV6-1 and TRBJ2-7; 7 nucleotides align to TRBD2. The sample in question was CD4+ or CD8+ T cells sorted from blood, obtained in a trial of the OX40 agonist ivuxolimab. The sequence came from an adult with an advanced solid tumor such as melanoma, head and neck, liver or kidney cancer. The CDR3 region is CASSGRGGSYEQYF. The CDR3 DNA follows: TGTGCCAGCAGTGGCCGGGGAGGGTCCTACGAGCAGTACTTC.